The 27 T cell receptor beta chains reported below all come from one sample, sequenced in a study of Graves' ophthalmopathy and Graves' hyperthyroidism. The authors amplified TCR beta CDR3 regions, and they did so from RNA transcripts for repertoire sequencing. An opening RT-PCR round employed HTBI primers and preceded a second-round multiplex PCR. TCRdb re-called the multiplex PCR reads with MiXCR, one entry per CDR3 protein. The repertoire consists of more than 1,000,000 distinct CDR3 sequences, with about 38% occurring once and the leading ten covering more than 9.5%. The sequenced material came from peripheral blood or thyroid tissue (not recorded which). The receptor set was obtained from an adult man with Graves' hyperthyroidism.

CDR3 coding DNA: TGTGCCAGCAGCTTACGTTTACTAGCGGGAGTCCCAACCCAAGAGACCCAGTACTTC. The encoded protein is CASSLRLLAGVPTQETQYF. The chain couples TRBV7-9 to TRBJ2-5; TRBD2 agrees at 11 bases. The J segment lost 1 base and the V segment lost 2 bases, leaving 12 bases of the junction unmatched. This CDR3 has 19 residues. Germline V gene sequence: CDR1 SEHNR, CDR2 FQNEAQ (reference sequence). Full variable domain (rest looked up from reference TRBV7-9 and TRBJ2-5): DTGVSQNPRHKITKRGQNVTFRCDPISEHNRLYWYRQTLGQGPEFLTYFQNEAQLEKSRLLSDRFSAERPKGSFSTLEIQRTEQGDSAMYLCASSLRLLAGVPTQETQYFGPGTRLLVL.

This clonotype was seen repeatedly, ten times or more. The V call is TRBV2, the J call TRBJ2-2, with TRBD1 identical over 8 bases. The germline V gene encodes CDR1 SNHLY and CDR2 FYNNEI. This CDR3 has 15 residues. After removal of 1 base from V and 7 bases from J, the junction contained 5 bases not matched to a gene. The CDR3 is CASSEGTGTGGELFF. The CDR3 DNA is TGTGCCAGCAGTGAAGGGACAGGGACTGGCGGGGAGCTGTTTTTT.

In this sample, this clonotype turned up many times. The genes are TRBV10-3 and TRBJ2-5; 9 nucleotides align to TRBD2. After removal of 0 bases from V and 5 bases from J, the junction contained 4 bases not matched to a gene. This CDR3 spans 15 amino acids. Germline loops: CDR1 ENHRY, CDR2 SYGVKD. The chain's CDR3 is CAISESASGDETQYF. The DNA for the CDR3 is TGTGCCATCAGTGAGTCCGCTAGCGGGGACGAGACCCAGTACTTC.

This clonotype occurred many times. The chain has TRBV7-8 and TRBJ2-6, with D uncertain. The CDR3 covers 16 residues. The V and J ends lost 6 bases and 0 bases respectively, with 12 bases between them. Germline assignment: CDR1 SGHVS and CDR2 FQNEAQ. The CDR3 DNA is TGTGCCAGCAGGGTCAGTTCCAACTCTGGGGCCAACGTCCTGACTTTC. Protein product: CASRVSSNSGANVLTF.

This chain uses TRBV5-4 with TRBJ2-6; the D gene could be TRBD1 or TRBD2 (5 bases each). V was cut by 4 bases and J by 0 bases, with 11 bases left in between. Germline loops: CDR1 SGHNT, CDR2 YYREEE (reference sequence). CDR3 length: 16 amino acids. The CDR3 sequence is CASSHRGGSGANVLTF. The DNA of the CDR3 is TGTGCCAGCAGCCACCGTGGGGGCTCTGGGGCCAACGTCCTGACTTTC.

This clonotype occurred many times. The chain combines TRBV10-3 with TRBJ2-2, with TRBD2 matching over 8 bases. Germline V gives CDR1 ENHRY, CDR2 SYGVKD. The CDR3 has 15 residues. Trimming removed 10 bases from V and 3 bases from J; junction bases left unmatched: 10. DNA of the CDR3: TGTGCCACCTCCCGGGAGGGGCGATACACCGGGGAGCTGTTTTTT. Its translation is CATSREGRYTGELFF.

This clonotype was seen more than once but under ten times. This chain joins TRBV5-8 and TRBJ1-2; the D is unclear. The CDR3 runs to 16 residues. From germline, CDR1 is SGHTS and CDR2 YDEGEE. V shed 3 bases and J shed 8 bases, with 23 bases lying between them. The CDR3 protein is CASSSPFSREDDGYTF. The CDR3, as DNA: TGTGCCAGCAGCTCTCCCTTTTCAAGGGAGGATGACGGCTACACCTTC.

The chain links TRBV10-3 to TRBJ1-1; no reliable D call. Germline CDR1 is ENHRY and CDR2 is SYGVKD. This CDR3 is built from 13 residues. V was cut by 0 bases and J by 6 bases, with 8 bases left in between. The CDR3 loop is CAISESGDPEAFF. For the CDR3, the DNA is TGTGCCATCAGTGAGTCCGGTGATCCTGAAGCTTTCTTT.

V usage is TRBV5-1 and J usage is TRBJ1-1, with D perhaps matching TRBD1 (5 bases). Per the germline V gene, CDR1 is SGHRS and CDR2 is YFSETQ. V lost 4 bases and J lost 3, with 13 bases in between. The length of the CDR3 is 14 residues. CDR3 nucleotides: TGCGCCAGCAGCCTGGACGGGGACCACACTGAAGCTTTCTTT. Protein: CASSLDGDHTEAFF.

This clonotype came up a few times. The chain employs TRBV15 and TRBJ1-1; D is possibly TRBD1 (5 bases). CDR3 length equals 13 residues. The V end lost 3 bases, the J end lost 10 bases, and 15 bases lay between the germline ends. Germline assignment: CDR1 LNHNV and CDR2 YYDKDF (reference sequence). CDR3 nucleotide sequence: TGTGCCACCAGCAGCAGGGCCCTCAAAGGAGCTTTCTTT. It translates to CATSSRALKGAFF.

This chain links TRBV29-1 with TRBJ2-5, with TRBD2 matching 7 bases. Per the germline V gene, CDR1 is SQVTM and CDR2 is ANQGSEA. The ends lost 3 bases at V and 2 bases at J; junction bases unmatched: 3. The CDR3 consists of 13 residues. The DNA of the CDR3 is TGCAGCGTTGAGGCGGGAGCTCAAGAGACCCAGTACTTC. Translated, it gives CSVEAGAQETQYF.

The chain is built from TRBV9 and TRBJ1-1; D not resolved. The CDR3 is 15 residues long. Germline V gene sequence: CDR1 SGDLS, CDR2 YYNGEE. The V end was cut by 0 bases, the J end by 1 base, with 10 bases between. The CDR3 DNA sequence: TGTGCCAGCAGCGTAGCTGGGAGCCAGAACACTGAAGCTTTCTTT. Its protein product is CASSVAGSQNTEAFF.

CDR3 DNA: TGTGCCAGCAGCCAAGATCTTGAGACAGGGGGCATTTCCTACGAGCAGTACTTC. Translation: CASSQDLETGGISYEQYF. V is TRBV25-1 and J is TRBJ2-7; 10 bases are a match to TRBD1. The CDR3 totals 18 residues. Germline V gene sequence: CDR1 MGHDK, CDR2 SYGVNS. V shed 6 bases and J 1 base; nucleotides not matched to a gene: 15.

The V gene is TRBV7-7, the J gene TRBJ2-5; D remains unclear. The CDR3 spans 13 residues. CDR1 is SSHAT and CDR2 is FNYEAQ in the germline V gene (reference sequence). V lost 4 bases, J lost 5 bases, and 11 bases lay in between. In DNA, the CDR3 is TGTGCCAGCAGCTCAACAGCCATGGAGACCCAGTACTTC. Protein sequence: CASSSTAMETQYF.

The sample holds many counts of this clonotype. The chain joins TRBV10-3 to TRBJ2-5; maybe TRBD1 (6 bases). In germline, CDR1 is ENHRY, CDR2 SYGVKD. There are 14 residues in the CDR3. V dropped 4 bases and J dropped 5 bases, with 14 bases sitting between them. In DNA form, the CDR3 reads TGTGCCATCAGTGTGCGGCAGGGGTGGGAGACCCAGTACTTC. Translating it yields CAISVRQGWETQYF.

The chain couples TRBV18 to TRBJ2-5, with 7 positions matching TRBD2. The CDR3 consists of 16 residues. The trim removed 2 bases at V and 3 bases at J, leaving 9 bases unmatched. Germline V gene data show CDR1 as KGHSH and CDR2 as LQKENI. The CDR3 spells CASSPTGASGKETQYF. The CDR3 region has the DNA TGTGCCAGCTCACCAACCGGGGCTAGCGGAAAAGAGACCCAGTACTTC.

The chain has TRBV4-3 and TRBJ2-5, with 10 nucleotides matching TRBD2. Germline V gene data show CDR1 as LGHNA and CDR2 as YSLEER. The junction had 7 bases not matched to a gene; V was cut back by 4 bases and J by 5 bases. The CDR3 runs to 15 residues. The CDR3 protein is CASSLQAGGDETQYF. CDR3 DNA sequence: TGCGCCAGCAGCCTTCAAGCGGGAGGGGACGAGACCCAGTACTTC.

The CDR3 DNA reads as TGCAGCCAGATGCGAGGGGTGAATGAAAAACTGTTTTTT. Amino acids: CSQMRGVNEKLFF. J is TRBJ1-4 and V is TRBV29-1; TRBD1 might be the D (5 bases). The CDR3 runs to 13 residues. Trimming shortened V by 8 bases and J by 5 bases, and 15 bases separated the two germline ends. From germline, CDR1 is SQVTM and CDR2 ANQGSEA.

In the case of this clonotype: This may stem from a read error, because a much larger clone lies one nucleotide away. This sequence joins TRBV7-9 and TRBJ1-2, with 7 bases lining up with TRBD1. Germline trimming cut 5 bases from V and 6 bases from J; bases unmatched to any gene: 12. CDR1 and CDR2 (germline): SEHNR, FQNEAQ (reference sequence). This CDR3 spans 15 amino acids. CDR3 sequence reads: CASSPTGIWAHGYTF. CDR3 sequence (DNA): TGTGCCAGCAGCCCGACAGGGATTTGGGCGCATGGCTACACCTTC.

The rearrangement joins TRBV10-3 to TRBJ2-7, with D perhaps assigned TRBD1 or TRBD2 (5 bases each). V was pared by 10 bases and J by 3 bases, with 22 bases between. Germline V gene sequence: CDR1 ENHRY, CDR2 SYGVKD. The CDR3 has 15 residues. The CDR3 DNA sequence: TGTGCCAGCAGCTTGCCTCACGGGGCAGGCTACGAGCAGTACTTC. This codes for CASSLPHGAGYEQYF.

This clonotype has more than one count but fewer than ten. CDR3 nucleotides: TGTGCCAGCAGCAAATGGGGGGGAGACACTGAAGCTTTCTTT. Protein product: CASSKWGGDTEAFF. J is TRBJ1-1 and V is TRBV3-1; weak D call: TRBD1 (5 bases). This CDR3 is 14 amino acids long. Germline-derived CDR1 and CDR2 are LGHDT and YNNKEL (reference sequence). V gave up 5 bases and J gave up 3 bases, with 13 bases separating them. Together with reference TRBV3-1 and TRBJ1-1, the CDR3 gives the full variable domain: DTAVSQTPKYLVTQMGNDKSIKCEQNLGHDTMYWYKQDSKKFLKIMFSYNNKELIINETVPNRFSPKSPDKAHLNLHINSLELGDSAVYFCASSKWGGDTEAFFGQGTRLTVV.

Regarding this clonotype: The junction differs from germline at one of its ends, possibly a read error. J is TRBJ2-7 and V is TRBV7-9; 8 bases are a match to TRBD2. The CDR3 spans 19 residues. Germline lookup yields CDR1 SEHNR and CDR2 FQNEAQ (reference sequence). This CDR3 reads CASSGTYGELQREFNEQYF. The CDR3 region has the DNA TGCGCCAGCAGCGGGACATACGGGGAGCTGCAGCGGGAGTTTAACGAGCAGTACTTC.

This clonotype occurred a few times. V and J are TRBV25-1 and TRBJ2-2, with D possibly called TRBD1 or TRBD2 (5 bases each). CDR1 is MGHDK and CDR2 is SYGVNS in the germline V gene. V gave up 6 bases and J gave up 2 bases, with 19 bases separating them. CDR3 length: 17 residues. CDR3 in DNA: TGTGCCAGCAGCCAAGATATAGCAGGGAGAAACACCGGGGAGCTGTTTTTT. Its translation is CASSQDIAGRNTGELFF.

This clonotype was seen at least ten times. The chain couples TRBV7-8 to TRBJ1-3; 7 nucleotides agree with TRBD1. Germline V lookup: CDR1 SGHVS, CDR2 FQNEAQ. The V and J ends lost 5 bases and 8 bases, in that order; junction bases with no gene match: 6. This CDR3 spans 13 amino acids. CDR3 sequence: CASSLKTGDTIYF. The CDR3 nucleotides read TGTGCCAGCAGCCTAAAAACAGGGGACACCATATATTTT.

The chain has TRBV10-3 and TRBJ2-7, with D possibly being TRBD1 (5 bases). V lost 5 bases, J lost 4 bases, and 15 bases lay in between. The CDR3 spans 14 residues. CDR1 is ENHRY, CDR2 SYGVKD, per germline. CDR3 coding DNA: TGTGCCATCAGTCCTCGAGGCAGGGAATACGAGCAGTACTTC. Translation: CAISPRGREYEQYF.

This clonotype was seen at least ten times. The DNA of the CDR3 is TGTGCCAGCAGCTCCGGGCCCCTCGGCGAAGAGACCCAGTACTTC. It specifies CASSSGPLGEETQYF. The chain employs TRBV7-6 and TRBJ2-5; D is undetermined. Trimming cost V 4 bases and J 3 bases, with 15 bases left between them. Germline CDR1 is SGHVS and CDR2 is FNYEAQ. There are 15 residues in the CDR3.

As to this clonotype: This clone may be a read error of a much larger clone one base away. The chain carries TRBV11-1 and TRBJ1-5; no clear D. The CDR3 is 17 residues long. V lost 6 bases and J lost 4, with 22 bases in between. Germline V CDR1 and CDR2: SGHAT, FQDESV (reference sequence). CDR3 in amino acids: CASSNQERSSINQPQHF. The DNA of the CDR3 is TGTGCCAGCAGTAATCAGGAACGCTCTTCCATTAATCAGCCCCAGCATTTT.